This is a list of T cell receptor beta chains from one sample in a study of T cells in Graves' hyperthyroidism and ophthalmopathy. TCRdb re-derived calls from the multiplex PCR reads in MiXCR, one entry per CDR3 protein. The sample carries some 350,000 distinct CDR3 sequences, around 25% recorded once. The sequenced material came from blood. The receptors were sampled from a man aged 45-60 years with Graves' hyperthyroidism. Both conserved end residues are part of each CDR3. The D gene is left open where the match is weak. Clone size is given for some rows only: seen once, a few or many times, or a class if the clone is expanded.

cdr3_aa	cdr3_nt	v_call	j_call	clone_size	d_call
CASSLVYGTRPTDTQYF	TGTGCCAGCAGTTTAGTGTACGGGACCCGACCCACAGATACGCAGTATTTT	TRBV12-3/TRBV12-4	TRBJ2-3	many	.
CSARDLAGHYNEQFF	TGCAGTGCTAGAGATCTGGCGGGGCATTACAATGAGCAGTTCTTC	TRBV20-1	TRBJ2-1	few	.
CASSLEAGPQFF	TGTGCCAGCAGCTTAGAGGCAGGACCGCAGTTCTTC	TRBV7-9	TRBJ2-1	.	.
CASSSATGGSNEKLFF	TGTGCCAGCAGCTCGGCAACAGGGGGCTCAAATGAAAAACTGTTTTTT	TRBV7-8	TRBJ1-4	many	TRBD1
CASSQETSAYNEQFF	TGTGCCAGCAGCCAAGAAACTAGCGCCTACAATGAGCAGTTCTTC	TRBV3-1	TRBJ2-1	.	TRBD2
CASSPFRVGETQYF	TGTGCTAGCAGCCCCTTTAGGGTGGGGGAGACCCAGTACTTC	TRBV7-7	TRBJ2-5	few	.
CASGRSGTSGAPGEQFF	TGTGCTAGTGGTAGATCCGGGACTAGCGGGGCGCCGGGTGAGCAGTTCTTC	TRBV12-5	TRBJ2-1	few	TRBD2
CASSLSPGLNSPLHF	TGTGCCAGCAGCTTAAGTCCCGGGCTTAATTCACCCCTCCACTTT	TRBV7-3	TRBJ1-6	few	.
CASSGGAQNTEAFF	TGTGCCAGCAGTGGCGGGGCACAGAACACTGAAGCTTTCTTT	TRBV7-9	TRBJ1-1	many	.
CSALRERNMADTQYF	TGCAGTGCCTTGAGGGAGCGAAATATGGCAGATACGCAGTATTTT	TRBV20-1	TRBJ2-3	many	.
CASSPGTGGREAFF	TGTGCCAGCTCACCTGGTACAGGGGGTCGCGAAGCTTTCTTT	TRBV18	TRBJ1-1	few	TRBD1
CASSPDRDTEAFF	TGCGCCAGCAGCCCTGACAGGGACACTGAAGCTTTCTTT	TRBV5-1	TRBJ1-1	few	TRBD1
CSALDTGGVDEQYF	TGCAGCGCACTGGACACAGGGGGCGTCGATGAGCAGTACTTC	TRBV29-1	TRBJ2-7	.	TRBD1
CSARPLLGLPNTGELFF	TGCAGTGCTAGACCACTTTTGGGCCTCCCGAACACCGGGGAGCTGTTTTTT	TRBV20-1	TRBJ2-2	.	.
CASTIRDRGLNEQYF	TGTGCCAGCACTATCCGTGACAGGGGGCTCAACGAGCAGTACTTC	TRBV6-1	TRBJ2-7	few	TRBD1
CASSQVVLNTEAFF	TGCGCCAGCAGCCAAGTCGTTCTAAACACTGAAGCTTTCTTT	TRBV5-1	TRBJ1-1	.	.
CASSEARLAVYEQYF	TGTGCCAGCAGTGAAGCTCGGCTAGCTGTCTACGAGCAGTACTTC	TRBV6-1	TRBJ2-7	few	.
CASSGNRARGSGYTF	TGTGCCAGCAGTGGCAACAGGGCCCGCGGGAGTGGCTACACCTTC	TRBV6-1	TRBJ1-2	few	.
CASSLVADSGNGANVLTF	TGTGCCAGCAGCTTAGTAGCGGATAGCGGGAATGGGGCCAACGTCCTGACTTTC	TRBV7-2	TRBJ2-6	.	TRBD2
CASSPRPGEDTQYF	TGTGCCAGCAGCCCCCGACCGGGGGAAGATACGCAGTATTTT	TRBV7-3	TRBJ2-3	many	.
CASSQDLRTSGGTDTQYF	TGTGCCAGCAGCCAAGATCTACGGACTAGCGGGGGCACAGATACGCAGTATTTT	TRBV4-2	TRBJ2-3	few	TRBD2
CASSFGTTNSPLHF	TGTGCCAGCAGTTTCGGGACTACTAATTCACCCCTCCACTTT	TRBV12-3/TRBV12-4	TRBJ1-6	.	.
CASSSRQIGGARETQYF	TGTGCCAGTAGTAGCCGACAGATAGGAGGGGCGAGGGAGACCCAGTACTTC	TRBV19	TRBJ2-5	few	.
CASSPPGQGEQCF	TGTGCCAGCAGCCCTCCGGGACAAGGCGAGCAGTGCTTC	TRBV7-9	TRBJ2-7	.	.